The T cell receptor (beta chain) described here comes from a study of OX40 agonist ivuxolimab in advanced cancers. Regarding the study in general: Ivuxolimab, which targeted the costimulatory receptor OX40 (CD134), was an agonistic, fully human IgG2 monoclonal antibody. In the dose-escalation cohort, 70% to 85% of patients were male, and the mean age was around 65 years with a range of roughly 20 to 79. Intravenous ivuxolimab was administered to patients every 2 weeks at six dose levels: 0.01, 0.1, 0.3, 1.5, 3 and 10 mg/kg. The monotherapy dose-escalation portion (N ≈ 56 patients) of the phase I ivuxolimab trial is reported in the paper. Three dose-escalation patients achieved partial responses, one with hepatocellular carcinoma and two with cutaneous melanoma. Of the approximately 54 patients in dose escalation, about 19 had hepatocellular carcinoma, about 15 had melanoma, 9 had renal cell carcinoma and 9 had head and neck cancer. Peripheral TCRbeta sequencing was intended to test whether TCR sequence diversity was altered and clonal T-cell expansion was caused by ivuxolimab. Patients were allowed to have had prior anti-PD-1, anti-PD-L1 or anti-CTLA-4 therapy, and 40% to 45% of the dose-escalation patients had previously received checkpoint inhibitors.

Concerning this clone: Its antigen is unknown. Per-nucleotide qualities are absent, and no much larger clonotype sits a single base away.

Overall results and qualifications from the work: The antigen specificity of the peripheral T cells that underwent clonal expansion was not determined. After ivuxolimab, CD8+ T cells had more expanded clones than CD4+ T cells on average. At doses from 0.1 to 3.0 mg/kg, clonal expansion was seen in both CD4+ and CD8+ blood T cells between baseline and week 6. In the 0.1-3.0 mg/kg groups, partial responders were among the patients with the lowest normalized peripheral clonal expansion, particularly in CD8+ T cells. Low levels of normalized T-cell clonal expansion were also seen in some nonresponding patients.

Reading the germline V gene gives CDR1 SGDLS and CDR2 YYNGEE. The trim is 0 bases for V and 0 bases for J, with a gap of 9 bases between the germline ends. Its CDR3 holds 15 amino acids, cysteine through phenylalanine. The CDR3 DNA has 45 bases and is translated from base 1. Genomic DNA was isolated from the sorted cells so that the TCRbeta CDR3 region could be sequenced. The immunoSEQ Assay was used to sequence the TCRbeta CDR3 regions. The table was pulled from immuneACCESS by TCRdb, which kept in-frame rearrangements only. Such tables lose some clones; where checked, under half of the loss comes from unresolved V genes, and the rest has no known cause. Across this sample there are about 46,000 clones, with approximately 83% seen only once. The ten largest clonotypes hold more than 1.5% of the sample. Patients with a history of autoimmune disease or receiving systemic immunosuppression were excluded from the trial. Peripheral blood for TCR sequencing was collected from all dose cohorts at baseline, on cycle 4 day 1, and on cycle 7 day 1. Samples were obtained from an open-label, multicenter, first-in-human phase I dose-escalation trial of ivuxolimab. The trial enrolled adults with locally advanced or metastatic head and neck squamous cell, hepatocellular, melanoma or renal cell carcinoma. CD4+ and CD8+ T cells were sorted separately from peripheral blood before TCR sequencing.

The TCR comes from an adult with an advanced solid tumor such as melanoma, head and neck, liver or kidney cancer. The V and J segments used are TRBV9 and TRBJ1-2; D gene: possibly TRBD1, on 5 matching bases. Sample: CD4+ or CD8+ T cells sorted from blood, taken in a trial of the OX40 agonist ivuxolimab. CDR3 sequence: CASSVEAGSNYGYTF. In nucleotides, the sequence is TGTGCCAGCAGCGTAGAGGCAGGGTCTAACTATGGCTACACCTTC.